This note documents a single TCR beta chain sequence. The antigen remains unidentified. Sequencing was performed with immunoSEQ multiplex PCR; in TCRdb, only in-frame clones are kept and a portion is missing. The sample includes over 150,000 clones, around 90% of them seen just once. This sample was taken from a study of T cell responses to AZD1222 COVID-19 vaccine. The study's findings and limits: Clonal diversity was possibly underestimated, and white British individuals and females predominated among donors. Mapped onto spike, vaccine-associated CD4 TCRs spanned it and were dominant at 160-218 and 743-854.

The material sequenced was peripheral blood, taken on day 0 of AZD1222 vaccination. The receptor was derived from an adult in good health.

The CDR3 loop reads CASSASSYNSPLHF. CDR3 nucleotide sequence: TGTGCCAGCAGCGCAAGCTCCTATAATTCACCCCTCCACTTT. The J gene is TRBJ1-6, the V gene TRBV2; D gene ambiguous. The CDR3 runs to 14 residues. CDR1 and CDR2 from the germline V gene are SNHLY and FYNNEI. Deletions cut 6 bases from V and 0 bases from J, with 6 bases between.